This T cell receptor beta chain was found in a study of T-cell reconstitution after alpha-beta-depleted transplantation in children. This CDR3 has 17 amino acids. Trimming took 6 bases from V and 1 from J; bases not matched to a gene: 5. Library preparation (for TCRbeta) was performed with unique molecular identifiers. TCRdb analysed the PCR reads with MiXCR anew, one entry per CDR3 protein. The data show just under 550,000 distinct CDR3 sequences, around 19% seen once. The receptor's source is a human donor who donated a stem cell graft to a child with acute lymphoblastic leukemia. This chain uses TRBV12-3 or TRBV12-4 with TRBJ2-1, with TRBD2 matching 14 bases. This sample comprised PBMCs from the stem cell graft donor, obtained from the stem cell graft. CDR3 DNA: TGTGCCAGCAGGGGGAGACTAGCGGGAGGGTCCTACAATGAGCAGTTCTTC. This codes for CASRGRLAGGSYNEQFF.